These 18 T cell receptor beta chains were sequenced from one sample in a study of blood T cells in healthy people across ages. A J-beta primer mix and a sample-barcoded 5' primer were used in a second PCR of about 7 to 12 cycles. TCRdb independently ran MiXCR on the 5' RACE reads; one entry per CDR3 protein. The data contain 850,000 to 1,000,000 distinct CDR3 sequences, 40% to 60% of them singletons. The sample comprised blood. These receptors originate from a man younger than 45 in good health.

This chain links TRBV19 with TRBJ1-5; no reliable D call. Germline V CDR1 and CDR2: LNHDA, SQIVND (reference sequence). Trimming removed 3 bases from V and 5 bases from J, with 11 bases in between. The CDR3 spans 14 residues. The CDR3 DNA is TGTGCCAGTAGTATGGTCCAGGAGTATCAGCCCCAGCATTTT. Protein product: CASSMVQEYQPQHF.

In DNA form, the CDR3 reads TGCAGCGTTGGACAGGGGGCTGGAAACACCATATATTTT. This translates into CSVGQGAGNTIYF. The chain couples TRBV29-1 to TRBJ1-3; TRBD1 matches at 9 bases. Germline-derived CDR1 and CDR2 are SQVTM and ANQGSEA. This CDR3 has 13 residues. V shed 4 bases and J 2 bases; nucleotides not matched to a gene: 0.

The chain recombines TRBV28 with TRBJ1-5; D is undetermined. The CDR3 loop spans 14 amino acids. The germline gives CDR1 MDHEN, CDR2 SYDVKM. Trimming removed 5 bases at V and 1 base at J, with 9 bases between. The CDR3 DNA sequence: TGTGCCAGCAGTGTTAGCTACAGCAATCAGCCCCAGCATTTT. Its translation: CASSVSYSNQPQHF.

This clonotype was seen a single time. The CDR3 region has the DNA TGTGCCACCTTACACGACGCCGACCGCACTGAAGCTTTCTTT. This encodes CATLHDADRTEAFF. The chain combines TRBV11-2 with TRBJ1-1, with D uncertain. The CDR3 runs to 14 residues. V lost 10 bases and J 4 bases, leaving 19 bases between the germline ends. Germline CDR1 reads SGHAT; CDR2 reads FQNNGV.

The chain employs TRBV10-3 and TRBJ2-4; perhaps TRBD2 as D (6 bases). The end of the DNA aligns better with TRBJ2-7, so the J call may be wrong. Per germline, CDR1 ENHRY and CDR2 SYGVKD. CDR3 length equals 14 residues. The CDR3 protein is CAIRTGDGAYEQYF. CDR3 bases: TGTGCCATCAGGACGGGGGACGGTGCCTACGAGCAGTACTTC.

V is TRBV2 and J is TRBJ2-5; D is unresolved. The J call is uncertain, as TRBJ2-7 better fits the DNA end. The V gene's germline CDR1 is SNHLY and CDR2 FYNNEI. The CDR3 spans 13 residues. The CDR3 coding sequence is TGTGCCAGCAGTGGGCAGGCCCCCTACGAGCAGTACTTC. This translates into CASSGQAPYEQYF.

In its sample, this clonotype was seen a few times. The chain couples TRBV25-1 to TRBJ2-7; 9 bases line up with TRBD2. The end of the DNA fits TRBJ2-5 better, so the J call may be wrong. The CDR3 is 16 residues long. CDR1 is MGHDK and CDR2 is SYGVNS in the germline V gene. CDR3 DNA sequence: TGTGCCAGCAGTGAAGGTAGCGGGGGCCTTTCAGAGACCCAGTACTTC. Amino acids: CASSEGSGGLSETQYF.

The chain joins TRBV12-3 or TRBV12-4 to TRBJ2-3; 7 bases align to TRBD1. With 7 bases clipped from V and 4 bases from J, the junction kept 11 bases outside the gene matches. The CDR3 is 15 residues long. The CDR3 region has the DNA TGTGCCAGCATCGCCACAGGGGCGGCCTCAGATACGCAGTATTTT. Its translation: CASIATGAASDTQYF.

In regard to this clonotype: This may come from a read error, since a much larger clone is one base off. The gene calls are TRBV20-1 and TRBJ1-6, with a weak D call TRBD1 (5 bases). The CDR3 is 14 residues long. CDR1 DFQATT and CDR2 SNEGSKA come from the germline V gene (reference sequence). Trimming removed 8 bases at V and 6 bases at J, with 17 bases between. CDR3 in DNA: TGCAGTACTCCCGCGGGACGCCCTAATTCACCCCTCCACTTT. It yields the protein CSTPAGRPNSPLHF.

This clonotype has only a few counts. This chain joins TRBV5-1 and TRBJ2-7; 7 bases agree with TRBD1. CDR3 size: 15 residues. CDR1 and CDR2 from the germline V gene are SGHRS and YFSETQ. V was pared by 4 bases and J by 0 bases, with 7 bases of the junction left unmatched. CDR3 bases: TGCGCCAGCAGCCCCTCGACAGGGAGCTCCTACGAGCAGTACTTC. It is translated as CASSPSTGSSYEQYF. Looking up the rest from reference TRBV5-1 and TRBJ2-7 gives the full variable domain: KAGVTQTPRYLIKTRGQQVTLSCSPISGHRSVSWYQQTPGQGLQFLFEYFSETQRNKGNFPGRFSGRQFSNSRSEMNVSTLELGDSALYLCASSPSTGSSYEQYFGPGTRLTVT.

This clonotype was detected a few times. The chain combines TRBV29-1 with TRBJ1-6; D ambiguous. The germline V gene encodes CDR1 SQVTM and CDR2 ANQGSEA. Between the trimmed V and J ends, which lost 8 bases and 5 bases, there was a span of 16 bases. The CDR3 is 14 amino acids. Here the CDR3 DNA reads TGCAGCTCCACGCCGCGGAGGAATAATTCACCCCTCCACTTT. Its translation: CSSTPRRNNSPLHF. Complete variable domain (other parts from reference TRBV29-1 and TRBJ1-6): SAVISQKPSRDICQRGTSLTIQCQVDSQVTMMFWYRQQPGQSLTLIATANQGSEATYESGFVIDKFPISRPNLTFSTLTVSNMSPEDSSIYLCSSTPRRNNSPLHFGNGTRLTVT.

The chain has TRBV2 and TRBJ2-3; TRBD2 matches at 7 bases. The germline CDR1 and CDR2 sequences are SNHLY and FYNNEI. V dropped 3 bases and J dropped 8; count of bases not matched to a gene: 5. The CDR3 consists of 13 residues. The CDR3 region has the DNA TGTGCCAGCAGTGAGGGGGGACTAACTACGCAGTATTTT. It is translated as CASSEGGLTTQYF. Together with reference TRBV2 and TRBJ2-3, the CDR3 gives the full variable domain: EPEVTQTPSHQVTQMGQEVILRCVPISNHLYFYWYRQILGQKVEFLVSFYNNEISEKSEIFDDQFSVERPDGSNFTLKIRSTKLEDSAMYFCASSEGGLTTQYFGPGTRLTVL.

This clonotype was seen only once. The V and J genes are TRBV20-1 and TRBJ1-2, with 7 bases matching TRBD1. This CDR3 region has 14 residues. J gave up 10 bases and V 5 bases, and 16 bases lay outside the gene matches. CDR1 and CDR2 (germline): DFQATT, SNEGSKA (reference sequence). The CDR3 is CSALDRAILNDYTF. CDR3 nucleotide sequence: TGCAGTGCTCTCGACAGGGCTATTTTAAATGACTACACCTTC.

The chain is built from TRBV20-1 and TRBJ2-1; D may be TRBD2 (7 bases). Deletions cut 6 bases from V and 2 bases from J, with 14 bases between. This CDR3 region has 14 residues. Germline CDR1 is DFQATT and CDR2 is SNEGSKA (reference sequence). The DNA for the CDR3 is TGCAGTGCCGAGTGGGGGGGCCCCTACAATGAGCAGTTCTTC. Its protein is CSAEWGGPYNEQFF.

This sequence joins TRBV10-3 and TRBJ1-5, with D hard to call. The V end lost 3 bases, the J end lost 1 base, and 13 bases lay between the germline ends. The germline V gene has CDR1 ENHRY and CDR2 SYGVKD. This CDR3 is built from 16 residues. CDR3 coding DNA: TGTGCCATCAGTGAAGAGGACGGCGTAAGCAATCAGCCCCAGCATTTT. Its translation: CAISEEDGVSNQPQHF.

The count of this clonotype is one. CDR3 region: CASALRGDNLNEQFF. CDR3 coding DNA: TGCGCCAGCGCCCTCAGGGGAGACAATCTCAATGAGCAGTTCTTC. This chain uses TRBV5-1 with TRBJ2-1; TRBD1 is a possible D gene (6 bases). Germline loops: CDR1 SGHRS, CDR2 YFSETQ. The V end lost 7 bases, the J end lost 6 bases, and 20 bases lay between the germline ends. CDR3 length: 15 residues.

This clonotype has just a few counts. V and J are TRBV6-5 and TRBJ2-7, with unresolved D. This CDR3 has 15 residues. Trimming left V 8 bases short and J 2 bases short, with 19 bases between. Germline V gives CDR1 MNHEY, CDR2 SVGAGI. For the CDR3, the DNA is TGTGCCAGCCGACCTACCCTACTTGGGGCCTACGAGCAGTACTTC. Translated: CASRPTLLGAYEQYF.

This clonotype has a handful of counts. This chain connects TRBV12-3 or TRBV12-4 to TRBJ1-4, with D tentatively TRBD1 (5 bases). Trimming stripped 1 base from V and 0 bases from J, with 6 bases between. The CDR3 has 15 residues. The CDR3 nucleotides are TGTGCCAGCAGTTTAGGACAGCCAACTAATGAAAAACTGTTTTTT. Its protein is CASSLGQPTNEKLFF.